This is a list of T cell receptor beta chains from one sample in a study of vaccination and CD4 T cells after COVID-19. Their antigen targets remain unknown. TCRdb fed the PCR reads into MiXCR, producing one record per CDR3 protein. The table has 10,000 to 13,000 distinct CDR3 sequences, about 41% seen once. The input for sequencing was CD4+ T cells from blood, cultured in vitro, taken after SARS-CoV-2 vaccination. The receptors derive from a human donor who had recovered from COVID-19. Both conserved end residues are part of each CDR3. The D gene is left open where the match is weak. The size entry is marked missing in some rows and otherwise reads once, few, many or a size class.

j_call cdr3_length v_call clone_size d_call cdr3_aa cdr3_nt
TRBJ1-2 13 TRBV30 . TRBD1 CAWSPQGGRGYTF TGTGCCTGGAGTCCTCAGGGGGGAAGAGGCTACACCTTC
TRBJ1-1 15 TRBV20-1 . TRBD1 CSARDTGTGNTGAFF TGCAGTGCTAGAGACACCGGGACAGGGAACACTGGAGCTTTCTTT
TRBJ1-5 13 TRBV12-3/TRBV12-4 few . CASSLQESGPQHF TGTGCCAGCAGTTTACAGGAATCAGGGCCCCAGCATTTT
TRBJ2-5 18 TRBV28 . TRBD2 CASSLGILAGGNQETQYF TGTGCCAGCAGTTTAGGGATACTAGCGGGAGGGAACCAAGAGACCCAGTACTTC
TRBJ2-5 14 TRBV7-6 . . CASSQGGSQETQYF TGTGCCAGCAGCCAGGGGGGGAGCCAAGAGACCCAGTACTTC
TRBJ1-5 17 TRBV19 few . CASSIRGNQYSNQPQHF TGTGCCAGTAGTATCCGGGGGAACCAGTATAGCAATCAGCCCCAGCATTTT
TRBJ1-2 15 TRBV25-1 . . CASSENGRQNYGYTF TGTGCCAGCAGTGAGAATGGGAGACAGAACTATGGCTACACCTTC
TRBJ2-5 15 TRBV6-5 few . CASSYEGGLRETQYF TGTGCCAGCAGTTATGAGGGGGGCCTGAGGGAGACCCAGTACTTC
TRBJ2-2 15 TRBV5-4 . . CASSGKAGNTGELFF TGTGCCAGCTCTGGTAAGGCGGGGAACACCGGGGAGCTGTTTTTT
TRBJ2-7 14 TRBV5-1 . TRBD2 CASSLGGTSYEQYF TGCGCCAGCAGCTTGGGTGGGACTAGCTACGAGCAGTACTTC
TRBJ1-1 18 TRBV27 . . CASSLWMVGGVSGTEAFF TGTGCCAGCAGTTTATGGATGGTGGGGGGGGTTAGTGGCACTGAAGCTTTCTTT
TRBJ2-7 14 TRBV6-1 . TRBD2 CATSPGGSRHEQYF TGTGCCACCAGCCCGGGGGGGAGTAGGCACGAGCAGTACTTC
TRBJ2-2 15 TRBV19 few TRBD1 CASSIQTGVTGELFF TGTGCCAGTAGTATCCAGACAGGGGTCACCGGGGAGCTGTTTTTT
TRBJ2-4 15 TRBV5-4 . . CASSAGGPGKNIQYF TGTGCCAGCAGCGCAGGAGGGCCGGGCAAAAACATTCAGTACTTC
TRBJ1-2 14 TRBV7-9 . TRBD1 CASSVSTGGRGYTF TGTGCCAGCAGCGTAAGCACAGGGGGTAGGGGCTACACCTTC
TRBJ1-2 14 TRBV6-2/TRBV6-3 few . CASRGLGSNYGYTF TGTGCCAGCAGGGGACTTGGATCTAACTATGGCTACACCTTC